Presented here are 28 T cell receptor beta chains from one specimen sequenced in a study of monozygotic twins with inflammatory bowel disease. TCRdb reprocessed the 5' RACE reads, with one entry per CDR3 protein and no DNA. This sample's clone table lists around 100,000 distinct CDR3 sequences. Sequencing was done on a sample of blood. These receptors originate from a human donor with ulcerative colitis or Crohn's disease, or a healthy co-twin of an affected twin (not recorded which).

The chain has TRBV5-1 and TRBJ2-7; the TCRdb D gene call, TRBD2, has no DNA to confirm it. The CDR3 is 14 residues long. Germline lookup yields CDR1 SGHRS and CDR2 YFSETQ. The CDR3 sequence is CASSFRTSGGEQYF.

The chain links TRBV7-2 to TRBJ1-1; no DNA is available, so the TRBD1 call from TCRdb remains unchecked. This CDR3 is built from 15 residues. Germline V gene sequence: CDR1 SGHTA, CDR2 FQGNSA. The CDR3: CASSLQGQGAGEAFF. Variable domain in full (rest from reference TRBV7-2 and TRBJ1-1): GAGVSQSPSNKVTEKGKDVELRCDPISGHTALYWYRQSLGQGLEFLIYFQGNSAPDKSGLPSDRFSAERTGGSVSTLTIQRTQQEDSAVYLCASSLQGQGAGEAFFGQGTRLTVV.

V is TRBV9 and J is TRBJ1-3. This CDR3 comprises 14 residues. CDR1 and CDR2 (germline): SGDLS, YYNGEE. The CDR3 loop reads CASSVDSAGNTIYF.

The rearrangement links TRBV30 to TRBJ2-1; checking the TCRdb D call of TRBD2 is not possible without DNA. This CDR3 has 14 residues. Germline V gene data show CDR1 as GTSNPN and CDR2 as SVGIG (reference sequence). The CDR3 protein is CAWSVTSGWDEQFF. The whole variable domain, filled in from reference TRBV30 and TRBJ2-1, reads SQTIHQWPATLVQPVGSPLSLECTVEGTSNPNLYWYRQAAGRGLQLLFYSVGIGQISSEVPQNLSASRPQDRQFILSSKKLLLSDSGFYLCAWSVTSGWDEQFFGPGTRLTVL.

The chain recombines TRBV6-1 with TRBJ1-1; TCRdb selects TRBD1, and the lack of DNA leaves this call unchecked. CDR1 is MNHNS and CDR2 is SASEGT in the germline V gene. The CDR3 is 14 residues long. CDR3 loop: CASRENRDITEAFF.

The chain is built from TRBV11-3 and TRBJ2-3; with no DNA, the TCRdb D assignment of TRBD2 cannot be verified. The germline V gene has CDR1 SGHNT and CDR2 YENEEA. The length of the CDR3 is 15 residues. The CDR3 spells CASSVTSGSTDTQYF.

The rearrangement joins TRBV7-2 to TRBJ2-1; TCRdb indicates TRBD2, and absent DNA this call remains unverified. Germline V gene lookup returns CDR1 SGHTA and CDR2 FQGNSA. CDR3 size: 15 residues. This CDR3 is CASSLGLSGGDEQFF.

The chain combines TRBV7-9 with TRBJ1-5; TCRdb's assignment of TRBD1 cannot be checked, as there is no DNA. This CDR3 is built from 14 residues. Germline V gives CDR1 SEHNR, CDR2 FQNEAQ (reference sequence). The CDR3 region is CASSLSGGGQPQHF.

CDR3 sequence: CASSFQRNSPLHF. The rearrangement uses TRBV27 and TRBJ1-6. Germline CDR1 reads MNHEY; CDR2 reads SMNVEV (reference sequence). The CDR3 is made up of 13 amino acids.

The CDR3 is CASSLVKASGRRNEQFF. The chain carries TRBV5-1 and TRBJ2-1; TCRdb names TRBD2, which stays unverified in the absence of DNA. Germline V CDR1 and CDR2: SGHRS, YFSETQ. This CDR3 has 17 residues.

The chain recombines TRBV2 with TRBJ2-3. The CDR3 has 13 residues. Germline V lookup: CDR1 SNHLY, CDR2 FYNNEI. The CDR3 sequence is CASSAYGLDTQYF.

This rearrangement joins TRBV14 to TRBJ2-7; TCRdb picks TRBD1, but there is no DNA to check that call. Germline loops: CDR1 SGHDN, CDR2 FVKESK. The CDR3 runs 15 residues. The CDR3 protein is CASSQALTGAFEQYF.

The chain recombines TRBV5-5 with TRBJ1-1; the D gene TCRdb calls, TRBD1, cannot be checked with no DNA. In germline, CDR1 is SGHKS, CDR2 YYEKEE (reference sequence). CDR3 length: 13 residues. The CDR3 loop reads CASSLTGRPEAFF.

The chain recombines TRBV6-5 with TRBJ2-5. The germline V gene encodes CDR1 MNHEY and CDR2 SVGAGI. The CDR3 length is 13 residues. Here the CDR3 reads CASRQGIRETQYF.

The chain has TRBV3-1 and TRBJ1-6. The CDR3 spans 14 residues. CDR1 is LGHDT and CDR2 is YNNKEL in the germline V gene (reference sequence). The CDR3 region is CASSPWINNSPLHF.

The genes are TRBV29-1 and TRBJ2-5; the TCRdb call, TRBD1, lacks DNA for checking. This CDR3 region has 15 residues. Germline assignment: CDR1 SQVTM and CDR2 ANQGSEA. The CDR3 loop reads CSVEGGGQLQETQYF.

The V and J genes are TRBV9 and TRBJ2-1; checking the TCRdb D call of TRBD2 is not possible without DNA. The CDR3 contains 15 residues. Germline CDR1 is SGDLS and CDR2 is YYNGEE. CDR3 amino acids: CASSAWGGGANEQFF.

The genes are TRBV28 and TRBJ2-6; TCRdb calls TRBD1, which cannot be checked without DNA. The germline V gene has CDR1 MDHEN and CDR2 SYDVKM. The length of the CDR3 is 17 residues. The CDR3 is CASRITGASSGANVLTF.

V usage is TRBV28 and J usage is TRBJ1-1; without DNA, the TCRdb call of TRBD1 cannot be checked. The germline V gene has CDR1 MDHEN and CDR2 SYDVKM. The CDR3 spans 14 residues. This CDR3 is CASSFVSRGEEAFF.

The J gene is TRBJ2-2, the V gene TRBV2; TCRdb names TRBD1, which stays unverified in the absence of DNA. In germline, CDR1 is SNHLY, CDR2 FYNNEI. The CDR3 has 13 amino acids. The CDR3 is CAGWDSYTGELFF.

The CDR3 sequence: CASSHTVRAGDTGELFF. The gene calls are TRBV7-3 and TRBJ2-2; TCRdb's D call, TRBD2, is unchecked because there is no DNA. Germline V lookup: CDR1 SGHTA, CDR2 FQGTGA. This CDR3 spans 17 amino acids.

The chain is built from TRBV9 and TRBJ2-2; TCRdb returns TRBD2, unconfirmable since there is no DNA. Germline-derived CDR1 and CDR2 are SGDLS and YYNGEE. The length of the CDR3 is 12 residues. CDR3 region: CASSPSPGELFF.

The CDR3 protein is CSARVGTGNYGYTF. The J gene is TRBJ1-2, the V gene TRBV20-1; TCRdb names TRBD1, which stays unverified in the absence of DNA. The CDR3 loop spans 14 amino acids. Looked up from germline, CDR1 is DFQATT and CDR2 is SNEGSKA (reference sequence).

CDR3 amino acids: CASSLYGRVNTGELFF. The rearrangement joins TRBV7-7 to TRBJ2-2; the TCRdb D gene call, TRBD2, has no DNA to confirm it. The CDR3 is 16 residues long. CDR1 is SSHAT and CDR2 is FNYEAQ in the germline V gene (reference sequence).

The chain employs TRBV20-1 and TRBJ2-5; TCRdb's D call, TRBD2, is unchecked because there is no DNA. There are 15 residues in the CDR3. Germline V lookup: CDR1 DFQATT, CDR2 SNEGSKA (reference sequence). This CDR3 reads CSARSLAGDKETQYF.

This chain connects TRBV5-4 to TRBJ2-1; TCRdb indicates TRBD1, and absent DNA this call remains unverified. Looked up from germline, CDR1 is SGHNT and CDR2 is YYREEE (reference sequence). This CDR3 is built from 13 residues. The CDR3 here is CASSPGQGVAQFF.

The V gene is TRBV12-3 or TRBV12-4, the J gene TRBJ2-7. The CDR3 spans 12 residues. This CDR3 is CASSVQVYEQYF.

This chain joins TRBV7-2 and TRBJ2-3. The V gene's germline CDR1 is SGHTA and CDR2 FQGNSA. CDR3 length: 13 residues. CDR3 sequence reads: CASSLALTDTQYF.